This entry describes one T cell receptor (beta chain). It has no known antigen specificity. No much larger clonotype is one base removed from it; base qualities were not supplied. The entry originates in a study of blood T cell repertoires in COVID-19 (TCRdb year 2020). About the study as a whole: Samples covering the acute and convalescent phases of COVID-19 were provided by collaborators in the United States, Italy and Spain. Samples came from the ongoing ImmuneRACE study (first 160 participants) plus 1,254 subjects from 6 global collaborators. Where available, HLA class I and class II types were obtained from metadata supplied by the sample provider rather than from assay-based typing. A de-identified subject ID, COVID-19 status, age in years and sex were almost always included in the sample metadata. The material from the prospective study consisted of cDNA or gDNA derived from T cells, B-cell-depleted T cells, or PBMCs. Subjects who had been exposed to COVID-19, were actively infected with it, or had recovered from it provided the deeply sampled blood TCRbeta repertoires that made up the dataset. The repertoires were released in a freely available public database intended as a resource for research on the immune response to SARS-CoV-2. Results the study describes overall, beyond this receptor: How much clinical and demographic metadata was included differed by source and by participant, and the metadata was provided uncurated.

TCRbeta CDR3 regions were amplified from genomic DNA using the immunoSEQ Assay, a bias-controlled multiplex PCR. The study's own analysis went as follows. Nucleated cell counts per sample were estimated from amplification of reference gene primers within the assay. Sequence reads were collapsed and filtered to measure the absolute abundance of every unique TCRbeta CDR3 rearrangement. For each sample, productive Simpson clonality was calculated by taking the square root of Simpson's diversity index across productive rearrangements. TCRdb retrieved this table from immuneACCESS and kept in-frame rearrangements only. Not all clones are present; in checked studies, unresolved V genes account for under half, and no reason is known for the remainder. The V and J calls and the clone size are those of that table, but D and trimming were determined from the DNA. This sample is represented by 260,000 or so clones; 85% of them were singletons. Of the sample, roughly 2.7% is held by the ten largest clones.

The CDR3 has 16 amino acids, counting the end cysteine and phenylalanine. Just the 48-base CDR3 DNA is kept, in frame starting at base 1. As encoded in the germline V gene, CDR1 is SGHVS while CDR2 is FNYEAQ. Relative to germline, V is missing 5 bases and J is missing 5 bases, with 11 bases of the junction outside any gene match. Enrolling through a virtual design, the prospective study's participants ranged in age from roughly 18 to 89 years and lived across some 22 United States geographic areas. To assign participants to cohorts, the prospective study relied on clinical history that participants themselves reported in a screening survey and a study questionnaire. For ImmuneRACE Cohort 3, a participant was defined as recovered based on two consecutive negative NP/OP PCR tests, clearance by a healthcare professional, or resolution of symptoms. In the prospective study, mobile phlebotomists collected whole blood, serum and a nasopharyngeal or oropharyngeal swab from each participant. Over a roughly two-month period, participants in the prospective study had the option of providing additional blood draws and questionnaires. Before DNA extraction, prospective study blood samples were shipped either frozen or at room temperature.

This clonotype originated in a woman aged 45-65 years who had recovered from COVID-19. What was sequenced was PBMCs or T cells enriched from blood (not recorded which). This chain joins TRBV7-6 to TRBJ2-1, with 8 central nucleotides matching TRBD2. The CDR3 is CASSPSLSGVNNEQFF. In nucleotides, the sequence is TGTGCCAGCAGCCCAAGTCTTAGCGGGGTGAACAATGAGCAGTTCTTC.